What follows describes a single T cell receptor (beta chain). The target antigen is unknown. These data belong to a study of identical twins' blood T cells. Whole-study findings and limits: Twin repertoire similarity may partly reflect shared environment.

TCRdb reanalysed the 5' RACE reads using MiXCR and keeps one entry per CDR3 protein. The repertoire includes hundreds of thousands of distinct CDR3 sequences, roughly 30% of them detected once, and roughly 6.1% sits in the top ten. The sequence came from a woman between 18 and 49 years old in good health. Sequenced: PBMCs.

CDR3 loop: CASSPSFDYGYTF. Written as DNA, the CDR3 is TGTGCCAGCAGCCCCAGCTTCGATTATGGCTACACCTTC. This chain connects TRBV7-9 to TRBJ1-2; D remains unclear. Trimming removed 5 bases at V and 5 bases at J, with 12 bases between. The germline gives CDR1 SEHNR, CDR2 FQNEAQ (reference sequence). The CDR3 extends over 13 amino acids.